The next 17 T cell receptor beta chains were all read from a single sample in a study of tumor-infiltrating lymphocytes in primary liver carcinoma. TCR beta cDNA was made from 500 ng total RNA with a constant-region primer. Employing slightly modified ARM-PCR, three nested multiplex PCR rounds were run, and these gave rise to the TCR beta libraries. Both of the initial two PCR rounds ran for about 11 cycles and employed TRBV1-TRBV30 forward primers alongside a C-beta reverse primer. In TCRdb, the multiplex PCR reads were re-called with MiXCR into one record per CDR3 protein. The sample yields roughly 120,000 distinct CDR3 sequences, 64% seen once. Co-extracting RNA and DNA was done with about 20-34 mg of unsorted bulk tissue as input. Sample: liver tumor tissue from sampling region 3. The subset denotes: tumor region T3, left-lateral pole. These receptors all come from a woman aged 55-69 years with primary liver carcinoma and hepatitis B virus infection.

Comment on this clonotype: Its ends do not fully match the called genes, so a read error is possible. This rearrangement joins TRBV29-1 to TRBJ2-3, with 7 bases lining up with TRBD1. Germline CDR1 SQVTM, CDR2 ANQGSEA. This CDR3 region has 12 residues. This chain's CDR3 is CSAEQGTDTHYF. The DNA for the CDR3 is TGCAGCGCCGAGCAGGGGACAGATACGCACTATTTT.

The CDR3 DNA sequence: TGCAGCGTTGACGCGGGAATGGGATCCGGTAAGCTGTTTTTT. As protein: CSVDAGMGSGKLFF. The rearrangement uses TRBV29-1 and TRBJ2-2, with D possibly matching TRBD2 (6 bases). This CDR3 is 14 amino acids long. V was clipped by 3 bases and J by 12 bases, with 20 bases between them. In germline, CDR1 is SQVTM, CDR2 ANQGSEA.

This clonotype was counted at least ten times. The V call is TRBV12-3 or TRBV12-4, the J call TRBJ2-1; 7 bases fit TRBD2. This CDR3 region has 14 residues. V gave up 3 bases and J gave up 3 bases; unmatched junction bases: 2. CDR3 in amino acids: CASSLSGGYNEQFF. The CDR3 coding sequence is TGTGCCAGCAGTTTGTCGGGAGGCTACAATGAGCAGTTCTTC.

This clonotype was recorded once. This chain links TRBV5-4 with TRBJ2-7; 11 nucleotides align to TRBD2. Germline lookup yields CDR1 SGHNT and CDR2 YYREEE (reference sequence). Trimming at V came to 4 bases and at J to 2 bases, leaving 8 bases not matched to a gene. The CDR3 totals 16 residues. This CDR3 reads CASSPLGSGRAYEQYF. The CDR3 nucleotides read TGTGCCAGCAGCCCACTGGGTAGCGGGAGGGCCTACGAGCAGTACTTC.

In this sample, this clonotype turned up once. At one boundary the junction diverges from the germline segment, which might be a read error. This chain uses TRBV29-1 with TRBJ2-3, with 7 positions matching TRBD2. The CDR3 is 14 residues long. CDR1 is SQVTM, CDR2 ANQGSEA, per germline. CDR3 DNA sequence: TGCAGCGTGTCGGGGCGGGGGACCACAGATACGCAGTACTTT. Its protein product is CSVSGRGTTDTQYF.

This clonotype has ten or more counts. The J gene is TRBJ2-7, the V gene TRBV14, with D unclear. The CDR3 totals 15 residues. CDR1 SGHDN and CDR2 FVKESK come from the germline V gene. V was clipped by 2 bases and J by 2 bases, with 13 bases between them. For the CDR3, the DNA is TGTGCCAGCAGCCAATTCGAATCCCTACCCTACGAGCAGTACTTC. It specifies CASSQFESLPYEQYF.

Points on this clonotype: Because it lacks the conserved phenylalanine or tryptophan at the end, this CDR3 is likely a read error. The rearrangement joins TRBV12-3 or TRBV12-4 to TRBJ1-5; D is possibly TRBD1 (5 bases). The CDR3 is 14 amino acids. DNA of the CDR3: TGCGCCAGCAGTTCAGGGTCGGGGGATCAGCCCCAGCATTCT. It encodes CASSSGSGDQPQHS.

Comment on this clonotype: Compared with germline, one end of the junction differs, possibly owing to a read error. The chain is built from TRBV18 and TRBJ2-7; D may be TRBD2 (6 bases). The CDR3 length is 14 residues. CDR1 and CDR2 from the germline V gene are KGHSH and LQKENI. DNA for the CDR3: TGTGCCAGCTTACCACAGGACTACCCGAGCGAGCAGTACTTC. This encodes CASLPQDYPSEQYF.

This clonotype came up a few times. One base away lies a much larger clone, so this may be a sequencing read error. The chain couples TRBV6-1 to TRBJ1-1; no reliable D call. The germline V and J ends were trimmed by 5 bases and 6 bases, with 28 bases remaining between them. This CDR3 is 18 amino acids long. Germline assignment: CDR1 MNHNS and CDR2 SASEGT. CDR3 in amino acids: CASSPGRPRSMSHAEAFF. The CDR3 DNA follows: TGTGCCAGCAGTCCAGGACGGCCGAGGTCGATGTCACACGCTGAAGCTTTCTTT.

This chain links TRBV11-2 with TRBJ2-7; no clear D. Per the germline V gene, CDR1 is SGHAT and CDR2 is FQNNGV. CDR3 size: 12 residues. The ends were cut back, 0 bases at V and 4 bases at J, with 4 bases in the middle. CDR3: CASSLDWYEQYF. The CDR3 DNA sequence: TGTGCCAGCAGCTTAGACTGGTACGAGCAGTACTTC.

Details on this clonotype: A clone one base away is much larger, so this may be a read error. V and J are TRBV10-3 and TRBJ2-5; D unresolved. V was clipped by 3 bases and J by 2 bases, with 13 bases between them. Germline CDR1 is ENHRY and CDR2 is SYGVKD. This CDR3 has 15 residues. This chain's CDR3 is CAISDLQTQQETQYF. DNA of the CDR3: TGTGCCATCAGTGATCTACAAACCCAACAAGAGACCCAGTACTTC.

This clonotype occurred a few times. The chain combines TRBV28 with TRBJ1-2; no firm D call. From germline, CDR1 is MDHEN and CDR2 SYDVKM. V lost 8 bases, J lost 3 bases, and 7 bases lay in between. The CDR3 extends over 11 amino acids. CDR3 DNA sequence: TGTGCCAGCTTCCGCTACTATGGCTACACCTTC. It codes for CASFRYYGYTF.

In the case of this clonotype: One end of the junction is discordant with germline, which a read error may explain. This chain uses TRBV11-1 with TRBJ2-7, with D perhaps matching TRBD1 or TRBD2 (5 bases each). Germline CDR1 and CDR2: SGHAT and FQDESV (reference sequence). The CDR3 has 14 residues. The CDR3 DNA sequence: TGTGTCAGCAGCCATTGGGGGACCCCCTACGATCAGTACTTC. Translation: CVSSHWGTPYDQYF.

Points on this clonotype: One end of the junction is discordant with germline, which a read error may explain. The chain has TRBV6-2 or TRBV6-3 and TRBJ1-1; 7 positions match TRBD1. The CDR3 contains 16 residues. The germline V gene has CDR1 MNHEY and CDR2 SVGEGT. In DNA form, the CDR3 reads TGTGCCAGCCGAAGATTATGGGGACAGCAGAACACTAAAGCTTTCTTT. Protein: CASRRLWGQQNTKAFF.

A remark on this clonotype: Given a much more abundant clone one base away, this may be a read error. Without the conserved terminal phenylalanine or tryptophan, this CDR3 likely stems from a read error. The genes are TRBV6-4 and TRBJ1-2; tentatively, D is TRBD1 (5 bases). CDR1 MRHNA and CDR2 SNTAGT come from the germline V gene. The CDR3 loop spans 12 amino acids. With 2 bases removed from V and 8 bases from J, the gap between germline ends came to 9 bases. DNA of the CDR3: TGTGCCAGCAGTGACGGGGCACGGGGCTACACCTGC. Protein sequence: CASSDGARGYTC.

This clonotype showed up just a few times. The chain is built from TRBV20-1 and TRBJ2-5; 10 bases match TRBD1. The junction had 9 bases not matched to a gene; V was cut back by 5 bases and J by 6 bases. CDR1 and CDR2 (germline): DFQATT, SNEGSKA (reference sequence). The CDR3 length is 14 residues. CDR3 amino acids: CSAAETGGAKTQYF. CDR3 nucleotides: TGCAGTGCTGCCGAGACAGGGGGCGCGAAGACCCAGTACTTC.

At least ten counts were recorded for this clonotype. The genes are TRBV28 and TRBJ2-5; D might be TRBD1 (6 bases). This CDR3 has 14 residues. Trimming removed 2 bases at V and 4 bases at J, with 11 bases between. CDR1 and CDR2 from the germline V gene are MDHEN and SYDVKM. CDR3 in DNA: TGTGCCAGCAGTTTACAGGGGAAAGCAGAGACCCAGTACTTC. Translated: CASSLQGKAETQYF.